This TCR beta chain was profiled in a study of blood T cell repertoires in COVID-19 (dated by TCRdb to the early 2020s). Notes on the research overall: Collaborator samples came from the United States, Italy and Spain and covered acute and convalescent phases of COVID-19. The material from the prospective study consisted of cDNA or gDNA derived from T cells, B-cell-depleted T cells, or PBMCs. The dataset comprised deeply sampled blood TCRbeta repertoires from subjects exposed to, actively infected with, or recovered from COVID-19. The repertoires were made available in a free public database intended to serve as a resource for research on the immune response to SARS-CoV-2. Samples were obtained from the ongoing ImmuneRACE study (first 160 participants) and from approximately 1,200 subjects provided by 6 global collaborators. Nearly every sample came with metadata listing a de-identified subject ID, COVID-19 status, age in years and sex. Where available, HLA class I and class II types were taken from metadata supplied by the sample provider and were not determined by assay-based typing.

In the germline V gene, CDR1 corresponds to MNHEY and CDR2 to SVGEGT. The CDR3, cysteine through phenylalanine, is 15 amino acids long. The DNA shown is the 45-base CDR3, in frame from base 1. Trimming takes 2 bases off V and 0 bases off J; junction bases not matched to a gene: 4. TCRbeta CDR3 regions were amplified from genomic DNA by means of the immunoSEQ Assay, a bias-controlled multiplex PCR. On the study's bioinformatics: The number of nucleated cells in each sample was estimated from the amplification of reference gene primers within the assay. To quantify the absolute abundance of each unique TCRbeta CDR3 rearrangement, sequence reads were collapsed and filtered. Productive Simpson clonality was computed per sample as the square root of Simpson's diversity index over productive rearrangements. TCRdb took this table from immuneACCESS and kept in-frame rearrangements with V and J called. Such tables lack part of the clones; where checked against another copy, unresolved V genes explain under half of the gap, and the rest is unexplained. V and J calls and clone size are as listed in that table; D and trimming were resolved from the DNA. The sample contains about 210,000 clones, about nine tenths of them found a single time. The ten largest clones take up around 10% of the sample.

Remarks on this clone: Its antigen specificity is not known. Per-base qualities were not stored, and no clone one base away is much larger.

The paper as a whole reports these results and caveats: The quantity of clinical and demographic metadata differed by source and by participant and was supplied without curation.

Enrolling through a virtual design, the prospective study's participants ranged in age from roughly 18 to 100 years and lived across about two dozen United States geographic areas. In the prospective study, cohorts were assigned on the basis of participant-reported clinical history obtained from a screening survey and a study questionnaire. Mobile phlebotomists in the prospective study collected whole blood, serum and a nasopharyngeal or oropharyngeal swab from every participant. Participants in the prospective study had the option to provide additional blood draws and questionnaires over a roughly two-month period. Before DNA extraction, prospective study blood samples were shipped either frozen or at room temperature.

The TCR was taken from a man aged 18 to 29 with acute COVID-19. The rearranged chain carries TRBV6-2 or TRBV6-3 and TRBJ2-7; 7 central nucleotides agree with TRBD2. Sequenced sample: PBMCs or T cells enriched from blood (not recorded which). The CDR3 protein is CASSYSASGSYEQYF. In nucleotides, the sequence is TGTGCCAGCAGTTACAGCGCTAGCGGCTCCTACGAGCAGTACTTC.